This T cell receptor (beta chain) was identified during a study of cytomegalovirus exposure and HLA in healthy donors. Study summary: The 90 to 150 validation repertoires were produced on the same platform as the 670 or so repertoires of the first cohort. This was reported in a later analysis.

After removal of 5 bases from V and 7 bases from J, the junction contained 6 bases not matched to a gene. There are 15 residues in the CDR3. From germline, CDR1 is SGHAT and CDR2 FQNNGV. The study, taken as a whole, reports: The classifier, whose performance was assessed in both the original and validation cohorts, reportedly diagnosed cytomegalovirus status with high specificity and sensitivity. Investigators reported 150 to 200 TCR beta chains as tied to cytomegalovirus. A subsequent analysis found that TCR clusters from the first cohort also tended to co-occur in the approximately 110 validation repertoires, with about 93% of cluster scores above 0.

Only in-frame clones appear in the TCRdb table, and some are missing; sequencing was by immunoSEQ multiplex PCR. The sample lists roughly 220,000 clones, 80% to 95% seen once, with roughly 1% in the top ten. On this clone itself: Its cognate antigen is unknown.

The TCR sequence derives from a woman between 18 and 29 years old in good health and CMV-seronegative. Material: PBMCs. The chain combines TRBV11-2 with TRBJ2-1; 12 bases line up with TRBD2. The CDR3 loop is CASSPRLAGANEQFF. CDR3 bases: TGTGCCAGCAGCCCCCGACTAGCGGGAGCGAATGAGCAGTTCTTC.